The rows below give T cell receptor beta chains drawn from one sample of a study of CD8+ T cells in alopecia areata. Sequencing was performed with immunoSEQ multiplex PCR; in TCRdb, only in-frame clones are kept and a portion is missing. This table has 200,000 to 250,000 clones, less than 80% appearing once. This specimen consisted of CD4+ T cells sorted from blood, obtained at week 0. The receptors originated from a human donor with alopecia areata. The conserved cysteine and the conserved F or W are not part of the CDR3 here.

>TRBV25-1|TRBJ2-5
ASSEYTGRTQY
>TRBV29-1|TRBJ1-2
SVGRDNNAYGYT
>TRBV15|TRBJ2-7
ATSMGQHSYEQY
>TRBV27|TRBJ1-2
ASSFRGPGHLNYGYT
>TRBV6-5|TRBJ2-7
ASSYSLAYEQY
>TRBV14|TRBJ2-7
ASSQADRGYEQY
>TRBV5-6|TRBJ2-7
ASSPTGQYEQY
>TRBV7-3|TRBJ1-6
ASSLGGPSSYNSPLH
>TRBV6-6|TRBJ1-2
ASSYPDSNYGYT
>TRBV2|TRBJ1-5
ASSENLAWAGQPQH
>TRBV7-2|TRBJ1-2
ASRAREGQGHGYT
>TRBV2|TRBJ2-1
ATGQGRVRNEQF
>TRBV6-1|TRBJ1-5
ASSVFRQLNQPQH
>TRBV30|TRBJ1-5
AWADRGRGNQPQH
>TRBV27|TRBJ2-7
ASSPQGTNYEQY
>TRBV5-1|TRBJ2-7
ASSRAAGTGAYEQY
>TRBV7-9|TRBJ1-2
ASSAQGSYGYT
>TRBV19|TRBJ2-7
ASSGDSYEQY
>TRBV4-1|TRBJ2-5
ASSQYYSGGPGETQY
>TRBV30|TRBJ1-2
AWSAQRGGYT
>TRBV25-1|TRBJ1-2
ASSEPGTVRRYT
>TRBV5-4|TRBJ2-7
ASSLEGSLSYEQY
>TRBV2|TRBJ2-3
ATLSGGASTDTQY
>TRBV29-1|TRBJ2-3
SVEGSRSTDTQY
>TRBV6-6|TRBJ1-1
ASSIDRVNTEAF
>TRBV5-6|TRBJ1-1
ASSPDSWNTEAF
>TRBV29-1|TRBJ2-6
SVGAALSGANVLT